Detailed here is one T cell receptor (beta chain). MiXCR, applied by TCRdb to the RT-PCR reads, yields one record per CDR3 protein. Here the sample spans 500,000 to 700,000 distinct CDR3 sequences, under 30% being singletons. The CDR3 has 13 residues. Trimming cost V 6 bases and J 2 bases; bases outside gene matches: 3. Germline values: CDR1 SGHDT, CDR2 YYEEEE. This entry is derived from a study of response to subunit inactivated influenza vaccine. This sample was also put to use in a study of T cells expressing NK-cell markers. From that paper: Beta-chain TCR cDNA was generated via 5'RACE template switching with UMIs.

This receptor was identified in a man over 45 who received an inactivated influenza vaccine. The material sequenced was CD4+ T cells sorted from PBMCs, taken approximately 12 days after vaccination. The chain links TRBV5-6 to TRBJ2-3, with 7 bases fitting TRBD2. The CDR3 sequence: CASTREATDTQYF. DNA for the CDR3: TGTGCCAGCACCCGGGAGGCCACAGATACGCAGTATTTT.